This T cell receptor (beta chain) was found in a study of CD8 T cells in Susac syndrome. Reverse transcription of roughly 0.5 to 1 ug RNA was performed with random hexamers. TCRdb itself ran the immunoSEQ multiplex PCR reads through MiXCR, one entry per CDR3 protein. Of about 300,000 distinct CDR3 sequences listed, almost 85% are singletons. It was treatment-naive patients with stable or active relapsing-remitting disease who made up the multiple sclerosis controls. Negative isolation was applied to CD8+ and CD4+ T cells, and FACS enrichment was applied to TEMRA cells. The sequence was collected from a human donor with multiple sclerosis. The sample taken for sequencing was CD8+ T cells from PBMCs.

The CDR3 is CASSRTSGKAETQYF. The CDR3 DNA reads TGTGCCAGTAGTAGGACTAGCGGTAAAGCAGAGACCCAGTACTTC. The chain recombines TRBV19 with TRBJ2-5; 10 bases match TRBD2. V lost 4 bases, J lost 4 bases, and 6 bases stayed unmatched. The V gene's germline CDR1 is LNHDA and CDR2 SQIVND (reference sequence). The CDR3 covers 15 residues.